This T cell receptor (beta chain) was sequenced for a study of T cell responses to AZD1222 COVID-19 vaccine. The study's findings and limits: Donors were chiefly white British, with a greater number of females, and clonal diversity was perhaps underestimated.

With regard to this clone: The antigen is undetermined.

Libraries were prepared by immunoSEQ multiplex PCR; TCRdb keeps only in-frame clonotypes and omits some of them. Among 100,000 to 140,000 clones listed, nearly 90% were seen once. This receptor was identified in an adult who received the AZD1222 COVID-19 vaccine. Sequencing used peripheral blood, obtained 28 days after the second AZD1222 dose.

The CDR3 loop reads CASSENYLSEKYF. The CDR3 region has the DNA TGTGCCAGCAGTGAAAACTACCTGTCAGAAAAGTACTTC. The chain links TRBV6-1 to TRBJ2-7; D is undetermined. In germline, CDR1 is MNHNS, CDR2 SASEGT. Trimming removed 2 bases from V and 11 bases from J, with 16 bases in between. CDR3 length: 13 residues.